Below are 30 T cell receptor beta chains sequenced from a single sample in a study of response to subunit inactivated influenza vaccine. Using its own MiXCR run on the RT-PCR reads, TCRdb lists one record per CDR3 protein. This sample has hundreds of thousands of distinct CDR3 sequences; about 25% occur once, and the top ten carry approximately 2%. The sequences come from CD4+ T cells sorted from PBMCs, collected around 5 days after vaccination. All receptors derive from a man aged 45 to 65 who received an inactivated influenza vaccine.

V gene TRBV11-1 combines with J gene TRBJ1-2, with D perhaps matching TRBD1 (5 bases). Trimming shortened V by 4 bases and J by 7 bases, and 13 bases separated the two germline ends. This CDR3 spans 13 amino acids. Germline lookup yields CDR1 SGHAT and CDR2 FQDESV (reference sequence). The CDR3 sequence is CASSSGTVGGYTF. Here the CDR3 DNA reads TGTGCCAGCAGCTCCGGGACGGTCGGTGGCTACACCTTC.

The chain is built from TRBV20-1 and TRBJ2-7, with 7 bases identical to TRBD1. The germline V gene has CDR1 DFQATT and CDR2 SNEGSKA (reference sequence). There are 14 residues in the CDR3. J was trimmed by 0 bases and V by 6 bases; bases with no gene match: 8. The CDR3 reads CSASGQAVSYEQYF. The CDR3 bases are TGCAGTGCATCAGGACAGGCTGTCTCCTACGAGCAGTACTTC.

The V and J genes are TRBV20-1 and TRBJ2-2; 11 nucleotides align to TRBD1. The CDR3 has 14 amino acids. Germline assignment: CDR1 DFQATT and CDR2 SNEGSKA (reference sequence). The trim removed 5 bases at V and 6 bases at J, leaving 5 bases unmatched. CDR3 region: CSAWTGGGSGELFF. For the CDR3, the DNA is TGCAGTGCTTGGACAGGGGGCGGATCCGGGGAGCTGTTTTTT.

The table lists this clonotype with a few counts. The chain links TRBV5-5 to TRBJ2-1; 10 bases map to TRBD2. The length of the CDR3 is 15 residues. With V trimmed by 0 bases and J by 9 bases, 6 bases remained unmatched. Germline values: CDR1 SGHKS, CDR2 YYEKEE (reference sequence). The CDR3 here is CASSLDPLAGAEQFF. The CDR3 coding sequence is TGTGCCAGCAGCTTGGATCCCCTAGCGGGAGCTGAGCAGTTCTTC.

This clonotype was picked up a small number of times. This chain connects TRBV5-1 to TRBJ2-1; possible D gene TRBD2, 7 bases. Trimming shortened V by 0 bases and J by 2 bases, and 9 bases separated the two germline ends. The CDR3 is 15 amino acids. Germline V gives CDR1 SGHRS, CDR2 YFSETQ. In DNA form, the CDR3 reads TGCGCCAGCAGCTTGGAGGGGGGGCCCTACAATGAGCAGTTCTTC. It is translated as CASSLEGGPYNEQFF. Combining the CDR3 with reference TRBV5-1 and TRBJ2-1 gives the whole variable domain KAGVTQTPRYLIKTRGQQVTLSCSPISGHRSVSWYQQTPGQGLQFLFEYFSETQRNKGNFPGRFSGRQFSNSRSEMNVSTLELGDSALYLCASSLEGGPYNEQFFGPGTRLTVL.

Many counts were recorded for this clonotype. The J gene is TRBJ1-1, the V gene TRBV18; D is undetermined. V gave up 4 bases and J gave up 6 bases, with 15 bases separating them. CDR3 length equals 14 residues. Germline V gene data show CDR1 as KGHSH and CDR2 as LQKENI. CDR3: CASSQGQLGPEAFF. CDR3 sequence (DNA): TGTGCCAGCTCACAAGGGCAGTTAGGACCTGAAGCTTTCTTT.

This clonotype occurred a few times. The chain recombines TRBV20-1 with TRBJ2-7; D is possibly TRBD2 (5 bases). CDR1 and CDR2 from the germline V gene are DFQATT and SNEGSKA (reference sequence). The V end was cut by 3 bases, the J end by 3 bases, with 12 bases between. The CDR3 has 13 residues. The CDR3 bases are TGCAGTGCTAGGGTTTGGACTGACTACGAGCAGTACTTC. Its translation: CSARVWTDYEQYF.

This chain connects TRBV5-1 to TRBJ1-2; no reliable D call. The CDR3 is made up of 14 amino acids. V lost 0 bases and J 4 bases, leaving 10 bases between the germline ends. Per the germline V gene, CDR1 is SGHRS and CDR2 is YFSETQ. The CDR3 DNA sequence: TGCGCCAGCAGCTTGGAGGGCAGCCTCTATGGCTACACCTTC. It encodes CASSLEGSLYGYTF.

This sequence joins TRBV20-1 and TRBJ2-7; D not resolved. This CDR3 region has 13 residues. From germline, CDR1 is DFQATT and CDR2 SNEGSKA (reference sequence). V was shortened by 4 bases and J by 2 bases, with 12 bases between the two germline ends. The CDR3 DNA is TGCAGTGCTATCAGCTTGACCCCCTACGAGCAGTACTTC. It is translated as CSAISLTPYEQYF.

There are a few counts of this clonotype. This rearrangement joins TRBV29-1 to TRBJ2-6, with D uncertain. The germline gives CDR1 SQVTM, CDR2 ANQGSEA. V lost 3 bases and J lost 5, with 11 bases in between. This CDR3 region has 14 residues. Here the CDR3 reads CSVDSPNRANVLTF. The DNA for the CDR3 is TGCAGCGTTGATTCCCCGAATAGGGCCAACGTCCTGACTTTC.

V and J are TRBV10-3 and TRBJ2-1; 10 nucleotides match TRBD1. This CDR3 is 15 amino acids long. V lost 5 bases to trimming and J lost 1 base; unmatched junction nucleotides: 2. Germline V gene lookup returns CDR1 ENHRY and CDR2 SYGVKD. Here the CDR3 reads CAISRQGASYNEQFF. In nucleotides, the CDR3 is TGTGCCATCAGTAGACAGGGGGCGTCCTACAATGAGCAGTTCTTC.

The J gene is TRBJ1-2, the V gene TRBV27; TRBD1 is a possible D gene (5 bases). The CDR3 totals 16 residues. V lost 4 bases to trimming and J lost 5 bases, with 20 bases between them. Germline CDR1 MNHEY, CDR2 SMNVEV (reference sequence). Here the CDR3 reads CASSYGGAGSYYGYTF. In DNA, the CDR3 is TGTGCCAGCAGTTACGGTGGGGCAGGCTCCTATTATGGCTACACCTTC.

The chain joins TRBV25-1 to TRBJ2-5, with D perhaps TRBD1 or TRBD2 (5 bases each). This CDR3 region has 13 residues. The germline CDR1 and CDR2 sequences are MGHDK and SYGVNS. Trimming cost V 3 bases and J 7 bases, with 12 bases left between them. CDR3 region: CASSDLGVGTQYF. CDR3 sequence (DNA): TGTGCCAGCAGTGACCTGGGGGTCGGGACCCAGTACTTC.

CDR3 coding DNA: TGCAGTGCTAGCGGGATGACGAACACCGGGGAGCTGTTTTTT. Translation gives CSASGMTNTGELFF. The chain couples TRBV20-1 to TRBJ2-2, with TRBD2 as a possible D gene (5 bases). CDR3 length: 14 residues. Trimming took off 3 bases at V and 0 bases at J, with 8 bases between the two ends. CDR1 is DFQATT, CDR2 SNEGSKA, per germline (reference sequence).

In this sample, this clonotype turned up a few times. The V call is TRBV6-4, the J call TRBJ2-5; D unclear. The length of the CDR3 is 13 residues. Trimming removed 5 bases from V and 7 bases from J, with 14 bases in between. Germline CDR1 MRHNA, CDR2 SNTAGT. As DNA, the CDR3 is TGTGCCAGCAGTCCAGAGACGAGTGGGACCCAGTACTTC. Translated, it gives CASSPETSGTQYF.

This clonotype was found a few times. The chain couples TRBV20-1 to TRBJ2-1; either TRBD1 or TRBD2 may fit D (5 bases each). The CDR3 covers 14 residues. Trimming pared 3 bases from V and 3 bases from J, leaving 12 bases between. Looked up from germline, CDR1 is DFQATT and CDR2 is SNEGSKA (reference sequence). CDR3 DNA: TGCAGTGCTAGTCGAGGGGAAATCTACAATGAGCAGTTCTTC. This gives the protein CSASRGEIYNEQFF.

The V call is TRBV6-1, the J call TRBJ2-7; 11 bases line up with TRBD1. The germline gives CDR1 MNHNS, CDR2 SASEGT. V lost 6 bases, J lost 6 bases, and 13 bases stayed unmatched. This CDR3 comprises 16 residues. This CDR3 reads CASSRRGTGGVGEQYF. The CDR3 DNA is TGTGCCAGCAGCCGCCGGGGGACAGGGGGGGTTGGCGAGCAGTACTTC.

The chain recombines TRBV11-2 with TRBJ2-3; 7 nucleotides align to TRBD1. Germline CDR1 SGHAT, CDR2 FQNNGV. The CDR3 is made up of 15 amino acids. Trimming cost V 4 bases and J 2 bases; bases outside gene matches: 6. The CDR3 loop reads CASSSDRQYTDTQYF. The CDR3 coding sequence is TGTGCCAGCAGCTCGGACAGGCAATACACAGATACGCAGTATTTT.

This clonotype occurred many times. The V gene is TRBV27, the J gene TRBJ2-7; D is possibly TRBD1 (5 bases). The CDR3 is made up of 14 amino acids. Germline V lookup: CDR1 MNHEY, CDR2 SMNVEV (reference sequence). The V gene lost 2 bases and the J gene lost 1 base, with 9 bases spanning the gap. The CDR3 nucleotides read TGTGCCAGCAGTTTACGGCAGGGTTCCTACGAGCAGTACTTC. It yields the protein CASSLRQGSYEQYF.

The table lists this clonotype with a few counts. The V gene is TRBV7-6, the J gene TRBJ2-5, with D tentatively TRBD1 (5 bases). The CDR3 is 15 amino acids. Trimming cost V 2 bases and J 2 bases, with 12 bases left between them. Per germline, CDR1 SGHVS and CDR2 FNYEAQ. In DNA, the CDR3 is TGTGCCAGCAGCTTAAGCTGGGGCAGTCAAGAGACCCAGTACTTC. Translating it yields CASSLSWGSQETQYF.

V usage is TRBV4-3 and J usage is TRBJ2-6, with D perhaps assigned TRBD1 or TRBD2 (6 bases each). Trimming cost V 1 base and J 2 bases, with 12 bases left between them. The CDR3 contains 17 residues. Germline lookup yields CDR1 LGHNA and CDR2 YSLEER. The CDR3 here is CASSQVRGLTGANVLTF. The CDR3 nucleotides are TGCGCCAGCAGCCAAGTCCGGGGGCTGACTGGGGCCAACGTCCTGACTTTC.

The chain joins TRBV29-1 to TRBJ2-3, with D possibly TRBD1 on 6 matching bases. V was cut by 6 bases and J by 5 bases, with 24 bases left in between. Per germline, CDR1 SQVTM and CDR2 ANQGSEA. The CDR3 spans 16 residues. CDR3 in amino acids: CSVTGSRDLGGDTQYF. The CDR3 nucleotides read TGCAGCGTCACAGGGTCCCGGGACCTAGGGGGAGATACGCAGTATTTT.

The table lists this clonotype with many counts. The J gene is TRBJ2-1, the V gene TRBV5-1; possible D gene TRBD2, 7 bases. V was cut by 0 bases and J by 8 bases, with 15 bases left in between. The CDR3 is 15 amino acids. CDR1 SGHRS and CDR2 YFSETQ come from the germline V gene. The CDR3 spells CASSLGGGQVYEQFF. CDR3 coding DNA: TGCGCCAGCAGCTTGGGCGGGGGCCAAGTCTATGAGCAGTTCTTC.

This clonotype was found a few times. The J gene is TRBJ2-1, the V gene TRBV16; possibly TRBD1 for D (5 bases). The CDR3 has 15 amino acids. Between the trimmed V and J ends, which lost 4 bases and 0 bases, there was a span of 10 bases. Germline assignment: CDR1 KGHSY and CDR2 FQNENV. The CDR3 region is CASSLRQSSYNEQFF. In DNA, the CDR3 is TGTGCCAGCAGCCTACGACAGAGCTCCTACAATGAGCAGTTCTTC.

The chain uses TRBV29-1 and TRBJ2-2, with D possibly matching TRBD2 (5 bases). V was trimmed by 7 bases and J by 6 bases, leaving 9 bases between them. CDR3 length: 11 residues. The germline V gene has CDR1 SQVTM and CDR2 ANQGSEA. This CDR3 reads CSGREAGELFF. CDR3 sequence (DNA): TGCAGCGGACGGGAAGCCGGGGAGCTGTTTTTT.

This clonotype was seen a handful of times. This chain connects TRBV20-1 to TRBJ2-3; 12 bases fit TRBD2. Germline values: CDR1 DFQATT, CDR2 SNEGSKA (reference sequence). The CDR3 runs 17 residues. V shed 0 bases, J shed 3 bases, and the junction held 7 bases outside the gene matches. In DNA, the CDR3 is TGCAGTGCTAGAGATTTTCGACTAGCGGGGGTGACAGATACGCAGTATTTT. Encoded protein: CSARDFRLAGVTDTQYF.

This clonotype was seen a few times. This chain joins TRBV12-3 or TRBV12-4 and TRBJ2-1; 10 bases align to TRBD1. The CDR3 totals 15 residues. V gave up 5 bases and J gave up 4 bases; unmatched junction bases: 5. The CDR3 DNA follows: TGTGCCAGCAGTGAGACAGGGGGCGGATACAATGAGCAGTTCTTC. It translates to CASSETGGGYNEQFF.

This clonotype has only a few counts. The rearrangement uses TRBV20-1 and TRBJ1-2; D gene ambiguous. The CDR3 runs to 11 residues. CDR1 and CDR2 (germline): DFQATT, SNEGSKA (reference sequence). Between the trimmed V and J ends, which lost 0 bases and 7 bases, there was a span of 6 bases. This CDR3 reads CSARDFGGYTF. CDR3 bases: TGCAGTGCTAGAGATTTTGGTGGCTACACCTTC.

This clonotype appeared a few times. The chain combines TRBV7-2 with TRBJ2-7; D ambiguous. Germline V CDR1 and CDR2: SGHTA, FQGNSA. Trimming took 1 base from V and 4 from J, leaving 8 bases between them. CDR3 length: 13 amino acids. This CDR3 is CASSLVRKYEQYF. CDR3 in DNA: TGTGCCAGCAGCTTAGTTAGGAAGTACGAGCAGTACTTC.

The V call is TRBV20-1, the J call TRBJ1-5, with D hard to call. Germline values: CDR1 DFQATT, CDR2 SNEGSKA (reference sequence). This CDR3 region has 14 residues. Trimming shortened V by 1 base and J by 3 bases, and 10 bases separated the two germline ends. CDR3 sequence reads: CSARVGRTNQPQHF. For the CDR3, the DNA is TGCAGTGCTAGAGTCGGGAGGACCAATCAGCCCCAGCATTTT.